This T cell receptor (beta chain) was obtained from a study of PD-1 blockade in classical Hodgkin lymphoma. Study-level points and caveats: Newly diagnosed patients reportedly trailed healthy donors in baseline TCR diversity.

The sample holds one count of this clone. Its antigen is undetermined. Time point given: cycle 4 day 1 (C4D1), after more than 5 weeks of nivolumab. Every single patient, without exception, relapsed after autologous stem cell transplantation, and brentuximab vedotin exposure varied. Trimming cost V 6 bases and J 5 bases; bases outside gene matches: 6. CDR1 is LNHDA, CDR2 SQIVND, per germline (reference sequence). CDR3 length equals 14 residues. Clones were read by immunoSEQ multiplex PCR, and TCRdb kept only the in-frame ones, dropping some. Of fewer than 95,000 clones in the sample, nearly 85% were seen once.

The rearrangement uses TRBV19 and TRBJ2-3, with 9 bases fitting TRBD2. The sequencing here drew on peripheral blood mononuclear cells (PBMCs), taken before the fourth cycle of nivolumab. This TCR came from a human donor with classical Hodgkin lymphoma. DNA for the CDR3: TGTGCCAGTAGCAGACTAGCGGAAGAAGATACGCAGTATTTT. Its translation is CASSRLAEEDTQYF.